This T cell receptor (beta chain) was documented in a study of PD-1 blockade in classical Hodgkin lymphoma. Assay: immunoSEQ multiplex PCR; the TCRdb copy retains only in-frame clones and omits some. The sample yields around 99,000 clones, about four fifths seen once. The V end was cut by 4 bases, the J end by 3 bases, with 9 bases between. The CDR3 spans 13 residues. The germline V gene has CDR1 KGHSH and CDR2 LQKENI. All the patients suffered relapse after autologous stem cell transplantation, and brentuximab vedotin exposure differed. Comments on this clone: Its antigen is currently unknown.

Study-level findings and limits: Healthy donors reportedly exceeded newly diagnosed patients in baseline TCR diversity.

The receptor was isolated from a human donor with classical Hodgkin lymphoma. The sequenced sample was peripheral blood mononuclear cells (PBMCs), obtained before the second cycle of nivolumab. This sequence joins TRBV18 and TRBJ2-5, with D perhaps matching TRBD1 (6 bases). CDR3: CASSQQGKETQYF. The CDR3 DNA is TGTGCCAGCTCACAACAGGGAAAAGAGACCCAGTACTTC. The full variable domain, rest sourced from reference TRBV18 and TRBJ2-5, is NAGVMQNPRHLVRRRGQEARLRCSPMKGHSHVYWYRQLPEEGLKFMVYLQKENIIDESGMPKERFSAEFPKEGPSILRIQQVVRGDSAAYFCASSQQGKETQYFGPGTRLLVL.